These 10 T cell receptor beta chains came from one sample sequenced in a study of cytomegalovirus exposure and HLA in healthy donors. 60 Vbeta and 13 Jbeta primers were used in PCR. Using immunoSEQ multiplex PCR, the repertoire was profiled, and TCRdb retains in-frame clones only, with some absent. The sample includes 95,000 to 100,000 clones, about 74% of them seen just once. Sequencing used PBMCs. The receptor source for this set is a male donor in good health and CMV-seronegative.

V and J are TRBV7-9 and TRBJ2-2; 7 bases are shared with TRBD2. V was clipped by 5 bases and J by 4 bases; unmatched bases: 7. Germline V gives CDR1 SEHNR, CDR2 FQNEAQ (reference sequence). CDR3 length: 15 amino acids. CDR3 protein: CASSQSGTSTGELFF. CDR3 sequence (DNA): TGTGCCAGCAGCCAAAGCGGGACGAGCACCGGGGAGCTGTTTTTT.

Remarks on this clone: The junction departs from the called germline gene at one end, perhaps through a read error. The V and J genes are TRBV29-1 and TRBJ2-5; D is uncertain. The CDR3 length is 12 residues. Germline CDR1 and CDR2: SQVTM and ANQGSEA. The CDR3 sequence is CSVGSSLQRRDF. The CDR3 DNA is TGCAGCGTTGGTTCGAGTTTGCAGCGACGGGACTTC.

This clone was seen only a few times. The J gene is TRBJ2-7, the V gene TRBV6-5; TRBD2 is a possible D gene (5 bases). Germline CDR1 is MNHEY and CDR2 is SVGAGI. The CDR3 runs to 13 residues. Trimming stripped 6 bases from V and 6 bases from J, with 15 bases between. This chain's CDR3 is CASRRDEGLEQYF. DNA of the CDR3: TGTGCCAGCAGAAGAGACGAGGGTCTCGAGCAGTACTTC.

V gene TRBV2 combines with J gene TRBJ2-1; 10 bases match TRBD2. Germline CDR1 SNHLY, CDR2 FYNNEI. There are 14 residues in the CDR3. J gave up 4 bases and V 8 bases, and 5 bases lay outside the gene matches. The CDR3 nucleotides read TGTGCCAGCCGACTAGCGGGCAGATACAATGAGCAGTTCTTC. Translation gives CASRLAGRYNEQFF. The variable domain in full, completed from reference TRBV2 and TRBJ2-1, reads EPEVTQTPSHQVTQMGQEVILRCVPISNHLYFYWYRQILGQKVEFLVSFYNNEISEKSEIFDDQFSVERPDGSNFTLKIRSTKLEDSAMYFCASRLAGRYNEQFFGPGTRLTVL.

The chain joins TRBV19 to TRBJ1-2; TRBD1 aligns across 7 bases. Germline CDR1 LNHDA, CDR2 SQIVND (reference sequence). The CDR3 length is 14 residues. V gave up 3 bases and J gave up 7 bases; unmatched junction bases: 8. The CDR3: CASSIDRESGGYTF. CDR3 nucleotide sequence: TGTGCCAGTAGTATTGACAGGGAGTCTGGTGGCTACACCTTC.

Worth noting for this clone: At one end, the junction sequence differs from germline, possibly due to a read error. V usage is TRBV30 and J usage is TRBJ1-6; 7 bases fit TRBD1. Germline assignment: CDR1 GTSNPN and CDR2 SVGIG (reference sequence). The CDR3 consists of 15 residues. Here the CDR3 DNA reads TGTGTCTGGAGTAAAAGACAGGGCGATAATTCACCCCTCCACTTT. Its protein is CVWSKRQGDNSPLHF.

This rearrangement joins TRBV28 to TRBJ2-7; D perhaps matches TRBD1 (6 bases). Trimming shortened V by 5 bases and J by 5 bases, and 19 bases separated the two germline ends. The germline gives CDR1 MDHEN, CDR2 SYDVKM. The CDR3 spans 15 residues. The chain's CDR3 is CASSPPGALLNEQYF. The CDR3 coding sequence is TGTGCCAGCAGTCCACCAGGGGCCCTCTTAAACGAGCAGTACTTC.

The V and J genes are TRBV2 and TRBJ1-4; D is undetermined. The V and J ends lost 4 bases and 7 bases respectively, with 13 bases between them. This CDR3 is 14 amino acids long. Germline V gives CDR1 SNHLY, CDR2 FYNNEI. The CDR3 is CASSVNLSGEKLFF. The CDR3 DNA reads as TGTGCCAGCAGTGTGAACCTCAGTGGTGAAAAACTGTTTTTT.

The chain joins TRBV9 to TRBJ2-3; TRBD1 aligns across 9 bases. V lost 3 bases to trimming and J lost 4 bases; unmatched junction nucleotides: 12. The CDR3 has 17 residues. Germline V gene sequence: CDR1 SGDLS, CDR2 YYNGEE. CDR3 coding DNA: TGTGCCAGCAGCGCGCGCTTTGGGACAGGGACCGCAGATACGCAGTATTTT. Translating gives CASSARFGTGTADTQYF.

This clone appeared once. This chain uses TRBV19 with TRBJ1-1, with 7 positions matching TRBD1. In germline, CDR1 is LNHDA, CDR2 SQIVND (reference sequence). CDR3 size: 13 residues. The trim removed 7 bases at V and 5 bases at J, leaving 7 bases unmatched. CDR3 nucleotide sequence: TGTGCCAGTACCTCGAACAGGGGAACTGAAGCTTTCTTT. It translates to CASTSNRGTEAFF.